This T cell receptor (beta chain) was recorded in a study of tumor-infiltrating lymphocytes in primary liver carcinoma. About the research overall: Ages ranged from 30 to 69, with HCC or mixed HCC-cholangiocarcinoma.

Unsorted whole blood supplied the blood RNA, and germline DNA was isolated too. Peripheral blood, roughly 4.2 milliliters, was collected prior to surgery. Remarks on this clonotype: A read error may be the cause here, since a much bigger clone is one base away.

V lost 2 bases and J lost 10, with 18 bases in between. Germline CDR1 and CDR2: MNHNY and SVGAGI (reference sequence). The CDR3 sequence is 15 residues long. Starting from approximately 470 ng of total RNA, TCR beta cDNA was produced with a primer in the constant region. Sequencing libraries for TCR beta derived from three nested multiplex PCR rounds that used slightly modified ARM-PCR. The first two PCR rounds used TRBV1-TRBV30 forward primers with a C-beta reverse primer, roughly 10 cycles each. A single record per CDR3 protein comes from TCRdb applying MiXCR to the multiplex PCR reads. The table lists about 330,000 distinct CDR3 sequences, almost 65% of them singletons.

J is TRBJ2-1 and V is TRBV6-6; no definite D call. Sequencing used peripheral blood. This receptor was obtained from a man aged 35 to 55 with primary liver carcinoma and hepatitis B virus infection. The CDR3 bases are TGTGCCAGCAGTTACCTAGGACCTAATGAGTACGAGCAGTTCTTC. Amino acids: CASSYLGPNEYEQFF.